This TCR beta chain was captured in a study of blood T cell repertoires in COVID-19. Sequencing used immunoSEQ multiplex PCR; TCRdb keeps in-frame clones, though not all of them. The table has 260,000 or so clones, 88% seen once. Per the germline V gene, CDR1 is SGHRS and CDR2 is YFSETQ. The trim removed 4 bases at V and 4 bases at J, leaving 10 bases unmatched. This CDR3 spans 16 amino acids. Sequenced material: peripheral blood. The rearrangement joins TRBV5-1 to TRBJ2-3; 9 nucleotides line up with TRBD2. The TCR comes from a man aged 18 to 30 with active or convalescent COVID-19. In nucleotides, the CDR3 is TGCGCCAGCAGCACGAGAGGCGGGGGGGCGGCAGATACGCAGTATTTT. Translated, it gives CASSTRGGGAADTQYF.